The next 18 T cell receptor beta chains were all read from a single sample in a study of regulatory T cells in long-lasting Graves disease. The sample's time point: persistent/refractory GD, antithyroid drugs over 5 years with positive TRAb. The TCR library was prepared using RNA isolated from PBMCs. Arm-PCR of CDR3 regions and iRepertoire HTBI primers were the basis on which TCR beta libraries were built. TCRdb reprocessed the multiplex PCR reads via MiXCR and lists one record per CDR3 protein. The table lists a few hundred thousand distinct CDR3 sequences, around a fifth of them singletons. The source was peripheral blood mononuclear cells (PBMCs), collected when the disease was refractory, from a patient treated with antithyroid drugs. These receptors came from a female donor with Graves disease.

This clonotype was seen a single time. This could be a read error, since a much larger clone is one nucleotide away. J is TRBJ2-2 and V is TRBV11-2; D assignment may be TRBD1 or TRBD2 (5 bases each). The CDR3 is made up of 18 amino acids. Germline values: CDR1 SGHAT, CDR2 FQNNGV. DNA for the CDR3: TGTGCCAGCAGCTTAGTATGGGAAAGGGGACCTAACACCGGGGAGCTGTCTTTT. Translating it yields CASSLVWERGPNTGELSF.

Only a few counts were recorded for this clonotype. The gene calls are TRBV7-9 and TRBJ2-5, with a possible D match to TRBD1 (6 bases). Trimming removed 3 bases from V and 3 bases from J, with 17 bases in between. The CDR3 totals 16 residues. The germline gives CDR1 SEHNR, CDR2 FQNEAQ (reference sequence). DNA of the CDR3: TGTGCCAGCAGCTTCGGCCGGGACAAAAGGGAAGAGACCCAGTACTTC. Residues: CASSFGRDKREETQYF.

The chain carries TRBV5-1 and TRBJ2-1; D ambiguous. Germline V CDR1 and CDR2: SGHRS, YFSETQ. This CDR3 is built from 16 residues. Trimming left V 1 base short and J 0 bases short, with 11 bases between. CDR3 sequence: CASSLQAVSSYNEQFF. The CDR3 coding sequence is TGCGCCAGCAGCTTGCAGGCAGTCAGCTCCTACAATGAGCAGTTCTTC.

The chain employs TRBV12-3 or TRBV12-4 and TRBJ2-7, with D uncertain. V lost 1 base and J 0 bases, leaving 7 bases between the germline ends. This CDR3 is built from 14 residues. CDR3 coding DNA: TGTGCCAGCAGTTTAGGTGCCTACTCCTACGAGCAGTACTTC. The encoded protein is CASSLGAYSYEQYF.

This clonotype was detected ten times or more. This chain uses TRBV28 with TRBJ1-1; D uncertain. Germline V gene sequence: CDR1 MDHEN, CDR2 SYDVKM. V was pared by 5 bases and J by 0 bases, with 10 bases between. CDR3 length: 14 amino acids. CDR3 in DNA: TGTGCCAGCAGTCCCACGCAATTGAACACTGAAGCTTTCTTT. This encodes CASSPTQLNTEAFF.

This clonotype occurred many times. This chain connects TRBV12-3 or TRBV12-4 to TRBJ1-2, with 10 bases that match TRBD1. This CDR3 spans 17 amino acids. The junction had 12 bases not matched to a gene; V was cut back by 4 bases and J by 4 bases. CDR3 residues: CASSWLSGTGEFYGYTF. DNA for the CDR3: TGTGCCAGCAGTTGGCTTTCCGGGACAGGGGAATTCTATGGCTACACCTTC.

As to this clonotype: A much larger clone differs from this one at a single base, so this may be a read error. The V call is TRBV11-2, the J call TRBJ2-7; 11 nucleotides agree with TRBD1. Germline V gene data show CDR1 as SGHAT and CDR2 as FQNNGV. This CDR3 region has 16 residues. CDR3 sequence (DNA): TGTGCCACCAGCTTAGTCCCCGGACAGGGGGCCTCGGAGCAGTACTTC. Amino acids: CATSLVPGQGASEQYF.

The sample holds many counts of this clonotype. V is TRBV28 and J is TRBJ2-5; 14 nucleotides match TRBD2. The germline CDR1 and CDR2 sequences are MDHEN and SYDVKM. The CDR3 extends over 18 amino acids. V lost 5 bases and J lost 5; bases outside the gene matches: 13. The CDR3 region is CASSGRDFRTSGRETQYF. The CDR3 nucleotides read TGTGCCAGCAGTGGCAGGGATTTTCGGACTAGCGGGAGGGAGACCCAGTACTTC. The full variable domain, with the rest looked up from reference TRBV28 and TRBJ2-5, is DVKVTQSSRYLVKRTGEKVFLECVQDMDHENMFWYRQDPGLGLRLIYFSYDVKMKEKGDIPEGYSVSREKKERFSLILESASTNQTSMYLCASSGRDFRTSGRETQYFGPGTRLLVL.

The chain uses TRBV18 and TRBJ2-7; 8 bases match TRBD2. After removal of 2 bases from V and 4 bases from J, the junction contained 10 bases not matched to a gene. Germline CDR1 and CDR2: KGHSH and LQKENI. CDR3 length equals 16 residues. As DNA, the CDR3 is TGTGCCAGCTCACCAGCTCCGGGACTAGTTTTATACGAGCAGTACTTC. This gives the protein CASSPAPGLVLYEQYF.

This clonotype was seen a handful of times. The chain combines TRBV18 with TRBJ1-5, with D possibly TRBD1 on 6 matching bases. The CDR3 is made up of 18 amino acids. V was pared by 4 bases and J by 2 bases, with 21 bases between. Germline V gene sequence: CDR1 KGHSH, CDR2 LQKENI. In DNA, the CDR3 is TGTGCCAGCTCACTTCTCTCTTTGGACAGCCCGCGCAATCAGCCCCAGCATTTT. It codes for CASSLLSLDSPRNQPQHF.

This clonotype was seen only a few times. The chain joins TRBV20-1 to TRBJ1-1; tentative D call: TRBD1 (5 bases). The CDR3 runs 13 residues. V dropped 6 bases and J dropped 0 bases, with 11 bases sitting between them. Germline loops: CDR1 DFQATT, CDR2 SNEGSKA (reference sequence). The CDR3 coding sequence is TGCAGTGCAAACAGGTTGATGAACACTGAAGCTTTCTTT. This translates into CSANRLMNTEAFF.

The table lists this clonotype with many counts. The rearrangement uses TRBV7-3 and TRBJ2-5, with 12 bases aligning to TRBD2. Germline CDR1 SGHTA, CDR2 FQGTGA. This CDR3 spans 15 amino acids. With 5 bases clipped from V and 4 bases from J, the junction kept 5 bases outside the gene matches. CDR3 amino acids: CASSETSGSLETQYF. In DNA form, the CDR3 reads TGTGCCAGCAGCGAGACTAGCGGGAGTTTAGAGACCCAGTACTTC.

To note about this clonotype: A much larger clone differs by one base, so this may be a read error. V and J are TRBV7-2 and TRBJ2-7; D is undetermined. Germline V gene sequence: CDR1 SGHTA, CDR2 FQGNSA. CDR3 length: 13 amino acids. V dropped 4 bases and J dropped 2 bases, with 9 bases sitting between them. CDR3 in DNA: TGTGCCAGCAGCTACATTAGCACCTACGAGCAGTACTTC. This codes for CASSYISTYEQYF.

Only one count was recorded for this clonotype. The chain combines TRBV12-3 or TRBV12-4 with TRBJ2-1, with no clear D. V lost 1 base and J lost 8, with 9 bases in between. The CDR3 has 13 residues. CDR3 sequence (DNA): TGTGCCAGCAGTTTAGTGGAATGGGATGAGCAGTTCTTC. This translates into CASSLVEWDEQFF.

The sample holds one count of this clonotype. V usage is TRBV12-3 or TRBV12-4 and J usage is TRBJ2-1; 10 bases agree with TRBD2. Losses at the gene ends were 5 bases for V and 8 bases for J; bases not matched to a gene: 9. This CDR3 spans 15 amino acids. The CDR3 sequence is CASSPPSGSNHEQFF. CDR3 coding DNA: TGTGCCAGCAGTCCTCCTAGCGGGAGCAACCATGAGCAGTTCTTC.

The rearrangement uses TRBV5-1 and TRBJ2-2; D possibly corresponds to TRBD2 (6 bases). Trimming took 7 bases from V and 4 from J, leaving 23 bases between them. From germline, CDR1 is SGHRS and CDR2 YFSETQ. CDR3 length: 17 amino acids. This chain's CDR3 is CASGIDSLRGGTGELFF. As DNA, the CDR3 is TGCGCCAGCGGGATCGACTCGTTGCGGGGAGGCACCGGGGAGCTGTTTTTT.

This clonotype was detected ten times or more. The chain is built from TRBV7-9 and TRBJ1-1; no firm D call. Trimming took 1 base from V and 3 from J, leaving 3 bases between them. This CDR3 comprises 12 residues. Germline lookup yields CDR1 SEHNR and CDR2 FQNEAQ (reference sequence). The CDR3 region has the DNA TGTGCCAGCAGCTTAGTTGACACTGAAGCTTTCTTT. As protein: CASSLVDTEAFF. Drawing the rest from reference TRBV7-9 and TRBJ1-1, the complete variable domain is DTGVSQNPRHKITKRGQNVTFRCDPISEHNRLYWYRQTLGQGPEFLTYFQNEAQLEKSRLLSDRFSAERPKGSFSTLEIQRTEQGDSAMYLCASSLVDTEAFFGQGTRLTVV.

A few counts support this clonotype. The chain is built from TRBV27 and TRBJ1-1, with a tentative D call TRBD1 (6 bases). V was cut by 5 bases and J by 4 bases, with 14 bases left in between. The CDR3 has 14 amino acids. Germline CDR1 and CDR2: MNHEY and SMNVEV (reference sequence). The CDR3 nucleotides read TGTGCCAGCAGTCCCCATGGGGGGGCCACTGAAGCTTTCTTT. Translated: CASSPHGGATEAFF.